This T cell receptor beta chain emerged from a study of early T cells in non-severe SARS-CoV-2 infection (dated by TCRdb to 2020 to 2022). Describing the broader study: Because TCR sequencing was done on bulk RNA from unsorted whole blood, the alpha and beta chains could not be paired. The paper's findings and limits, for the study overall: VDJdb matching was skewed toward anti-spike CD8 responses and likely underestimated virus-specific expansions by missing private and CD4 specificities.

Library preparation used 5' RACE. Instrument used: NextSeq 500. To correct for sequencing error and PCR bias, the TCR library protocol tagged individual cDNA molecules with unique molecular identifiers. Both TCR alpha and beta chains were sequenced, and tight co-correlation was observed between alpha and beta sequence abundances in each sample. As for the authors' bioinformatics: Decombinator V4 was used to annotate the V gene, J gene and CDR3 of the TCR sequences. TCRs were defined as expanded if a significant change between any two time points was detected under a Poisson model with p below 0.0001. Abundances of TCRs were expressed as counts per million after normalisation to the total number of TCRs sequenced in each sample. TRAV1-2 paired with TRAJ12, TRAJ20 or TRAJ33 defined MAIT TCRs, while TRAV10 paired with TRAJ18 defined iNKT TCRs. VDJdb, accessed on 1 November 2021, was searched for TCRs annotated for CMV, EBV and SARS-CoV-2, and TCRs annotated for more than one antigen were excluded. Using fastp trimming at Q25 and MiXCR clonotype assembly, TCRdb reanalyzed the public sequencing data and kept in-frame beta chains. A single entry per CDR3 protein holds the most common genes and DNA from its merged rows. These V and J calls derive from TCRdb rather than the authors' analysis. This sample gives approximately 90,000 distinct CDR3 sequences in total; approximately 16% of them show up just once. Clones ranked in the top ten supply about 4.7% of the sample.

A remark on this clonotype: The antigen this receptor binds is unknown. The sample holds no much larger clone one base away, and base qualities are not on file.

V loses 6 bases, J loses 1 base, and the germline ends lie 6 bases apart. In the germline V gene, CDR1 corresponds to MNHEY and CDR2 to SVGAGI. Measured from the cysteine to the phenylalanine, the CDR3 is 12 residues long. The entry retains the CDR3 DNA only, 36 bases that are in frame from base 1. Set within a cohort of healthcare workers in London, UK, this nested case-control study involved weekly PCR testing of nasopharyngeal swabs along with blood sampling. Between 23 and 31 March 2020, the week of the UK lockdown, healthcare workers were enrolled and then followed up weekly for as long as 16 weeks.

The TCR sequence derives from an adult who was a healthcare worker with PCR-confirmed SARS-CoV-2 infection or an uninfected control (not recorded which). The source was whole blood, collected at baseline. Recombination joined TRBV6-5 with TRBJ2-5, with TRBD1 tentatively as D gene (6 bases match). The nucleotide sequence reads as follows: TGTGCCAGCAGGGGGGCCCAAGAGACCCAGTACTTC. Its protein product is CASRGAQETQYF.